The clone carrying this TCR beta chain appeared once. This CDR3 spans 15 amino acids. The V end lost 2 bases, the J end lost 4 bases, and 14 bases lay between the germline ends. Germline V gene data show CDR1 as LGHNA and CDR2 as YSLEER. These data originate in a study of cytomegalovirus exposure and HLA in healthy donors. The study ran its PCR with 60 Vbeta and 13 Jbeta primers. The assay was immunoSEQ multiplex PCR, and TCRdb's table has in-frame clones only and misses some. The sample has fewer than 200,000 clones, 80% to 85% seen once. The chain recombines TRBV4-3 with TRBJ1-2, with D possibly being TRBD1 (6 bases). The sequence was obtained from a woman in her 30s in good health and CMV-seronegative. Input material: PBMCs. For the CDR3, the DNA is TGCGCCAGCAGCCAAAACCCGACAGGTCCCTATGGCTACACCTTC. This codes for CASSQNPTGPYGYTF.